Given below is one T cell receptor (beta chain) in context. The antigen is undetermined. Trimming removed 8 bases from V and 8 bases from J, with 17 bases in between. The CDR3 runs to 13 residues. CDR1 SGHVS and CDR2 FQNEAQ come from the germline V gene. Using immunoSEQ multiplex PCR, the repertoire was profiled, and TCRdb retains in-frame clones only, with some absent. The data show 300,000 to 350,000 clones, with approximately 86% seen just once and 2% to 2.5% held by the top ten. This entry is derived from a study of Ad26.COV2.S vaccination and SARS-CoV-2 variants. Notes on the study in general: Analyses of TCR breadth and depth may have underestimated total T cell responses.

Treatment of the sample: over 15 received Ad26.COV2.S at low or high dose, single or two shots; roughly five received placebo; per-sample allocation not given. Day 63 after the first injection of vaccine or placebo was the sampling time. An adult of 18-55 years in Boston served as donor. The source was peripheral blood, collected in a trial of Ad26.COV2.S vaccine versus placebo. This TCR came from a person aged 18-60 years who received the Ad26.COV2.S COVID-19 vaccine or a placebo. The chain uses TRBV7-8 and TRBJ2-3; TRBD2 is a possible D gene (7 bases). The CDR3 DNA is TGTGCCAGCTCCCAAGGGGGGGTACGTACGCAGTATTTT. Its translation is CASSQGGVRTQYF.